The 21 T cell receptor beta chains below all came from one sample that was sequenced in a study of blood T cells in healthy people across ages (dated by TCRdb to the mid-2010s). Receptor libraries were prepared by 5' RACE. Sequenced on an Illumina HiSeq 2500. A second 7 to 11 cycle PCR used a sample-barcoded 5' primer and a J-beta primer mix. The public reads were reprocessed in TCRdb via fastp at Q25 and MiXCR, keeping in-frame beta chains. Each entry merges the rows of one CDR3 protein and shows their most common DNA and genes. In all, the sample holds about 940,000 distinct CDR3 sequences, and around 48% of those were seen once. Roughly 13% of the sample lies in the top ten. The sample consisted of blood. These receptors originate from a young man in good health.

V and J are TRBV7-2 and TRBJ2-3; D gene uncertain. The germline CDR1 and CDR2 sequences are SGHTA and FQGNSA. This CDR3 has 14 residues. Trimming stripped 0 bases from V and 2 bases from J, with 6 bases between. The CDR3 is CASSLAIATDTQYF. CDR3 sequence (DNA): TGTGCCAGCAGCTTAGCTATAGCCACAGATACGCAGTATTTT.

This clonotype was observed a handful of times. The chain has TRBV28 and TRBJ1-5, with D unresolved. The CDR3 is made up of 14 amino acids. V lost 3 bases to trimming and J lost 10 bases, with 16 bases between them. Germline lookup yields CDR1 MDHEN and CDR2 SYDVKM. The CDR3 spells CASSFRPGEDPQHF. Here the CDR3 DNA reads TGTGCCAGCAGTTTCAGGCCCGGCGAGGATCCCCAGCATTTT.

The chain joins TRBV11-3 to TRBJ2-5, with 8 bases aligning to TRBD1. The J call is doubtful: the DNA matches TRBJ2-7 better. Germline V gene sequence: CDR1 SGHNT, CDR2 YENEEA. This CDR3 comprises 15 residues. The CDR3 is CASSLETGDINEQYF. CDR3 DNA: TGTGCCAGCAGCTTAGAGACAGGGGACATTAACGAGCAGTACTTC.

The CDR3 here is CASSQEGVVALAKNIQYF. The CDR3 DNA follows: TGCGCCAGCAGCCAAGAGGGTGTCGTGGCACTAGCCAAAAACATTCAGTACTTC. The chain uses TRBV4-3 and TRBJ2-4; unclear D gene. The CDR3 extends over 18 amino acids. CDR1 is LGHNA and CDR2 is YSLEER in the germline V gene. V was pared by 0 bases and J by 0 bases, with 15 bases between.

The gene calls are TRBV5-1 and TRBJ2-5; TRBD2 matches 9 bases. Trimming at V came to 2 bases and at J to 4 bases, leaving 3 bases not matched to a gene. The CDR3 is made up of 14 amino acids. Per germline, CDR1 SGHRS and CDR2 YFSETQ. CDR3 nucleotide sequence: TGCGCCAGCAGCTTTAGCGGGGGATCAGAGACCCAGTACTTC. Residues: CASSFSGGSETQYF.

This clonotype was counted a few times. The chain carries TRBV10-3 and TRBJ2-3; 8 bases align to TRBD2. The CDR3 consists of 16 residues. J gave up 2 bases and V 3 bases, and 7 bases lay outside the gene matches. The germline V gene encodes CDR1 ENHRY and CDR2 SYGVKD. CDR3 in DNA: TGTGCCATCAGTGACCCGGGGGGGGTCTCCACAGATACGCAGTATTTT. Amino acids: CAISDPGGVSTDTQYF.

Note on this clonotype: A much larger clone lies a single base off, so this may be a read error. The rearrangement uses TRBV4-1 and TRBJ2-1, with 8 bases fitting TRBD2. The J call is uncertain, as TRBJ2-7 better fits the DNA end. The CDR3 is 15 amino acids. Germline lookup yields CDR1 MGHRA and CDR2 YSYEKL. CDR3 in DNA: TGCGCCAGCCGCCGCGGGGGGAGCTCCTACAATGAGCAGTACTTC. Amino acid sequence: CASRRGGSSYNEQYF.

The CDR3 region has the DNA TGTGCCAGCAGCCAAAACCGACAGGAGCAGTTCTTC. Translation gives CASSQNRQEQFF. The chain couples TRBV3-1 to TRBJ2-1; maybe TRBD1 (5 bases). The CDR3 consists of 12 residues. Trimming left V 2 bases short and J 10 bases short, with 9 bases between. From germline, CDR1 is LGHDT and CDR2 YNNKEL (reference sequence).

V and J are TRBV29-1 and TRBJ2-6, with D possibly matching TRBD2 (7 bases). The CDR3 extends over 16 amino acids. Germline CDR1 is SQVTM and CDR2 is ANQGSEA. The V gene lost 4 bases and the J gene lost 2 bases, with 15 bases spanning the gap. CDR3 in amino acids: CSVGLDSGTGANVLTF. DNA of the CDR3: TGCAGCGTTGGTTTGGACAGCGGGACTGGGGCCAACGTCCTGACTTTC.

Only a few counts were recorded for this clonotype. The chain is built from TRBV6-6 and TRBJ1-2; D remains unclear. The CDR3 consists of 13 residues. Germline V gives CDR1 MNHNY, CDR2 SVGAGI (reference sequence). V was pared by 4 bases and J by 2 bases, with 8 bases between. DNA of the CDR3: TGTGCCAGCAGTTTCGACCGGAACTATGGCTACACCTTC. The encoded protein is CASSFDRNYGYTF.

This clonotype has just one count. The rearrangement links TRBV20-1 to TRBJ1-5; D gene unclear. The germline gives CDR1 DFQATT, CDR2 SNEGSKA (reference sequence). The CDR3 totals 15 residues. Trimming shortened V by 0 bases and J by 0 bases, and 9 bases separated the two germline ends. CDR3 amino acids: CSARDGTYSNQPQHF. The CDR3 bases are TGCAGTGCTAGAGATGGAACGTATAGCAATCAGCCCCAGCATTTT.

The rearrangement uses TRBV7-3 and TRBJ2-7; 9 bases are shared with TRBD1. CDR3 size: 14 residues. The germline V gene has CDR1 SGHTA and CDR2 FQGTGA. V lost 4 bases to trimming and J lost 6 bases; unmatched junction nucleotides: 7. The CDR3 sequence is CASSSTGGASEQYF. The CDR3 DNA reads as TGTGCCAGCAGCTCAACAGGGGGCGCATCCGAGCAGTACTTC.

This clonotype was found a few times. The chain employs TRBV7-2 and TRBJ2-4; D unclear. Per germline, CDR1 SGHTA and CDR2 FQGNSA. This CDR3 is built from 16 residues. Trimming removed 5 bases at V and 4 bases at J, with 18 bases between. As DNA, the CDR3 is TGTGCCAGCAGCACCCAATGGGCAGCCCCTAAAAACATTCAGTACTTC. Translation: CASSTQWAAPKNIQYF.

The genes are TRBV14 and TRBJ2-4; 9 bases agree with TRBD2. With the DNA end fitting TRBJ2-7 better, the J assignment may be wrong. Germline CDR1 reads SGHDN; CDR2 reads FVKESK. The CDR3 is made up of 15 amino acids. CDR3 protein: CASSQAAGGHVEQYF. Written as DNA, the CDR3 is TGTGCCAGCAGCCAAGCGGCGGGAGGGCACGTCGAGCAGTACTTC.

This clonotype was found a few times. V gene TRBV20-1 combines with J gene TRBJ1-1; 11 bases align to TRBD1. This CDR3 is 15 amino acids long. The germline gives CDR1 DFQATT, CDR2 SNEGSKA (reference sequence). V lost 0 bases, J lost 4 bases, and 4 bases stayed unmatched. CDR3 region: CSARDQDRGLTEAFF. The CDR3 DNA sequence: TGCAGTGCTAGAGATCAGGACAGGGGGCTCACTGAAGCTTTCTTT.

The chain uses TRBV2 and TRBJ2-5; tentatively, D is TRBD2 (5 bases). The germline V and J ends were trimmed by 9 bases and 4 bases, with 12 bases remaining between them. The CDR3 consists of 12 residues. In germline, CDR1 is SNHLY, CDR2 FYNNEI. The CDR3 nucleotides read TGTGCCAGACGGACTCTGGGAGAGACCCAGTACTTC. As protein: CARRTLGETQYF.

The chain joins TRBV7-9 to TRBJ1-2; 9 nucleotides line up with TRBD1. Germline-derived CDR1 and CDR2 are SEHNR and FQNEAQ (reference sequence). The CDR3 consists of 16 residues. V was pared by 1 base and J by 8 bases, with 11 bases of the junction left unmatched. In DNA, the CDR3 is TGTGCCAGCAGCTTAGGTACAGGGGGCGCCTCGGACGGCTACACCTTC. Its translation: CASSLGTGGASDGYTF.

This clonotype was found a few times. J is TRBJ2-7 and V is TRBV6-2 or TRBV6-3, with D maybe TRBD2 (5 bases). The V gene lost 0 bases and the J gene lost 2 bases, with 17 bases spanning the gap. The CDR3 contains 17 residues. Germline CDR1 MNHEY, CDR2 SVGEGT. Here the CDR3 DNA reads TGTGCCAGCAGTTACTCCTTCCGCATGGACTTCCCCTACGAGCAGTACTTC. It translates to CASSYSFRMDFPYEQYF.

About this clonotype itself: Germline and junction disagree at one end, which may indicate a read error. V gene TRBV4-1 combines with J gene TRBJ1-2; D perhaps matches TRBD1 (5 bases). CDR1 is MGHRA, CDR2 YSYEKL, per germline. CDR3 length equals 14 residues. The CDR3 nucleotides read TGCGCCAACAGCCAAGGACCCAGGGATGATGGCTACACCTTC. It encodes CANSQGPRDDGYTF.

This rearrangement joins TRBV6-1 to TRBJ1-2; D remains unclear. Deletions cut 7 bases from V and 5 bases from J, with 14 bases between. CDR1 is MNHNS and CDR2 is SASEGT in the germline V gene. This CDR3 spans 13 amino acids. CDR3 protein: CASTQTNGYGYTF. The CDR3 DNA sequence: TGTGCCAGCACCCAGACTAATGGGTATGGCTACACCTTC.

This clonotype showed up just a few times. The chain employs TRBV6-2 or TRBV6-3 and TRBJ2-7, with D hard to call. The CDR3 loop spans 16 amino acids. Germline CDR1 reads MNHEY; CDR2 reads SVGEGT. Trimming shortened V by 0 bases and J by 0 bases, and 12 bases separated the two germline ends. The CDR3 DNA is TGTGCCAGCAGTTACTCCGTTGGACGGAGCTCCTACGAGCAGTACTTC. It specifies CASSYSVGRSSYEQYF.